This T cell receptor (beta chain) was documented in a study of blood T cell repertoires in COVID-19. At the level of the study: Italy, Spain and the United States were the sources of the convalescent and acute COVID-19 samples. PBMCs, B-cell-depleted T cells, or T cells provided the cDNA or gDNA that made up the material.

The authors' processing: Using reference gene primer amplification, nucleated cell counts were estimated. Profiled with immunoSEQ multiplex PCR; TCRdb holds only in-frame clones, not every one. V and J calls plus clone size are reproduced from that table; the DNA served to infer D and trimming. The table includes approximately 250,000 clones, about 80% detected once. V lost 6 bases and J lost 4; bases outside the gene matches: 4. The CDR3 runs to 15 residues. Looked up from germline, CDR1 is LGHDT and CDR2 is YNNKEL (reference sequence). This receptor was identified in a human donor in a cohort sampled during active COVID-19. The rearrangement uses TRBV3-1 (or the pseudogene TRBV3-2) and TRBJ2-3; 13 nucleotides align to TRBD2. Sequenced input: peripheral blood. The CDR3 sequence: CASRRLAGGADTQYF. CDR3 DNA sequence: TGTGCCAGCAGAAGACTAGCGGGGGGCGCAGATACGCAGTATTTT.